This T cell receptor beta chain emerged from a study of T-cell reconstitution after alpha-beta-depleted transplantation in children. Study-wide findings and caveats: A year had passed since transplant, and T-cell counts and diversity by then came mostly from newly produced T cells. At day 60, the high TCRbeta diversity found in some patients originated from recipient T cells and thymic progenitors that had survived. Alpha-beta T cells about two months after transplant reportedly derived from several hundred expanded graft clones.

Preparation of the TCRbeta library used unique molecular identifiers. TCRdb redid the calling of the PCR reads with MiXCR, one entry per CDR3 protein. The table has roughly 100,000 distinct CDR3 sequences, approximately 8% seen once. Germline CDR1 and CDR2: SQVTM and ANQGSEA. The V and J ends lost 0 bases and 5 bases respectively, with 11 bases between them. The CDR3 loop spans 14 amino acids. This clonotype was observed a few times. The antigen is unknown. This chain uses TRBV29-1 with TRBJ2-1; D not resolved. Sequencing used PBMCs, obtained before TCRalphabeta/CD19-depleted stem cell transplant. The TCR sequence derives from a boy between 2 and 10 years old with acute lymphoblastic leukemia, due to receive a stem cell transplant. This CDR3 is CSVEDPDAHNEQFF. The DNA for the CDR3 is TGCAGCGTTGAAGATCCGGACGCCCACAATGAGCAGTTCTTC.